The 15 T cell receptor beta chains below come from one sample, sequenced in a study of control samples from healthy donors and cancer patients. TCRdb's copy holds only in-frame clones and misses some; the assay was immunoSEQ multiplex PCR. The repertoire holds 70,000 or so clones, with 75% to 90% as singletons. Sequencing was done on a sample of blood. The receptors come from a man aged 50 to 60 in good health.

This clone was seen a few times. The rearrangement uses TRBV3-1 (or the pseudogene TRBV3-2) and TRBJ1-3; TRBD1 matches at 7 bases. V dropped 3 bases and J dropped 8; count of bases not matched to a gene: 10. CDR3 size: 15 residues. CDR1 is LGHDT, CDR2 YNNKEL, per germline (reference sequence). The CDR3, as DNA: TGTGCCAGCAGCCACGCAAGACAGGGTGCGGACACCATATATTTT. This sequence encodes CASSHARQGADTIYF.

As to this clone: The germline gene is not matched at one end of the junction; a read error may be the cause. V usage is TRBV7-9 and J usage is TRBJ2-7; 9 bases map to TRBD2. Germline CDR1 and CDR2: SEHNR and FQNEAQ (reference sequence). This CDR3 region has 14 residues. CDR3 sequence (DNA): TGTGCCAGCAGCGTAGCGGGGGCGTCCTACGAGCAGTACTTC. This translates into CASSVAGASYEQYF.

The gene calls are TRBV2 and TRBJ2-7; either TRBD1 or TRBD2 may supply D (5 bases each). Germline V gene sequence: CDR1 SNHLY, CDR2 FYNNEI. The germline V and J ends were trimmed by 8 bases and 6 bases, with 20 bases remaining between them. The CDR3 runs to 14 residues. CDR3 sequence: CASQRGGANSEQYF. In DNA form, the CDR3 reads TGTGCCAGCCAGAGGGGCGGAGCTAACTCCGAGCAGTACTTC.

The chain links TRBV2 to TRBJ1-2; no definite D call. Germline-derived CDR1 and CDR2 are SNHLY and FYNNEI. The V end lost 5 bases, the J end lost 13 bases, and 17 bases lay between the germline ends. The length of the CDR3 is 12 residues. DNA for the CDR3: TGTGCCAGCAGTCTCATCCAACCGAGCCTCACCTTC. Amino acid sequence: CASSLIQPSLTF.

The genes are TRBV6-4 and TRBJ1-1; possible D gene TRBD1, 5 bases. Trimming cost V 3 bases and J 3 bases, with 14 bases left between them. There are 15 residues in the CDR3. Germline CDR1 reads MRHNA; CDR2 reads SNTAGT. CDR3 sequence (DNA): TGTGCCAGCAGTGAACGATCCGAGGGGTACACTGAAGCTTTCTTT. Translating gives CASSERSEGYTEAFF.

This clone was picked up a small number of times. V is TRBV28 and J is TRBJ1-2; no reliable D call. Germline assignment: CDR1 MDHEN and CDR2 SYDVKM. The CDR3 totals 12 residues. Trimming took 3 bases from V and 8 from J, leaving 10 bases between them. In nucleotides, the CDR3 is TGTGCCAGCAGTTTGTATGGGGTCGGCTACACCTTC. Its protein product is CASSLYGVGYTF.

V gene TRBV3-1 (or the pseudogene TRBV3-2) combines with J gene TRBJ2-5, with TRBD2 matching over 10 bases. Germline lookup yields CDR1 LGHDT and CDR2 YNNKEL (reference sequence). After removal of 4 bases from V and 7 bases from J, the junction contained 6 bases not matched to a gene. This CDR3 has 14 residues. The CDR3 region is CASSREGLAVTQYF. The DNA of the CDR3 is TGTGCCAGCAGCCGTGAAGGACTAGCGGTGACCCAGTACTTC.

This chain connects TRBV6-5 to TRBJ2-7; 8 bases map to TRBD1. Unmatched junction bases numbered 7, after V lost 10 bases and J lost 2 bases. Looked up from germline, CDR1 is MNHEY and CDR2 is SVGAGI. CDR3 size: 13 residues. The CDR3 region is CATSGQATYEQYF. Here the CDR3 DNA reads TGTGCCACCTCGGGACAGGCTACCTACGAGCAGTACTTC.

The chain couples TRBV14 to TRBJ1-1; TRBD1 aligns across 8 bases. The CDR3 runs 15 residues. The germline V gene has CDR1 SGHDN and CDR2 FVKESK. Unmatched junction bases numbered 13, after V lost 4 bases and J lost 9 bases. The CDR3 loop is CASSRDRGGAQKAFF. The DNA for the CDR3 is TGTGCCAGCAGCCGAGACAGGGGTGGGGCTCAAAAAGCTTTCTTT.

The chain employs TRBV14 and TRBJ1-6, with 7 nucleotides matching TRBD1. CDR1 and CDR2 from the germline V gene are SGHDN and FVKESK. The CDR3 length is 14 residues. V lost 6 bases and J lost 7; bases outside the gene matches: 6. The CDR3 here is CASRKQGTNSPLHF. CDR3 nucleotide sequence: TGTGCCAGCAGAAAACAGGGGACGAATTCACCCCTCCACTTT.

The chain's CDR3 is CASSVDGSNQPQHF. The CDR3 nucleotides read TGTGCCAGCAGTGTCGACGGAAGCAATCAGCCCCAGCATTTT. V is TRBV6-2 or TRBV6-3 and J is TRBJ1-5; D is uncertain. CDR3 length equals 14 residues. V was shortened by 5 bases and J by 1 base, with 9 bases between the two germline ends. Germline values: CDR1 MNHEY, CDR2 SVGEGT.

CDR3 in DNA: TGTGCCAGCAGCCAATCCGGGACAGGGGGGGTCGCTGAAGCTTTCTTT. It is translated as CASSQSGTGGVAEAFF. This chain joins TRBV4-2 and TRBJ1-1; TRBD1 matches 11 bases. J gave up 6 bases and V 2 bases, and 8 bases lay outside the gene matches. Germline CDR1 is LGHNA and CDR2 is YNFKEQ. CDR3 length: 16 residues.

J is TRBJ2-3 and V is TRBV6-5; D is possibly TRBD1 (6 bases). Trimming removed 0 bases from V and 5 bases from J, with 15 bases in between. Germline CDR1 reads MNHEY; CDR2 reads SVGAGI. The CDR3 spans 16 residues. The DNA for the CDR3 is TGTGCCAGCAGTTACTCCCCGACAGGACCGGGAGATACGCAGTATTTT. Translation: CASSYSPTGPGDTQYF.

The J gene is TRBJ2-7, the V gene TRBV3-1 (or the pseudogene TRBV3-2); D possibly corresponds to TRBD1 (5 bases). Trimming cost V 1 base and J 1 base, with 8 bases left between them. This CDR3 has 14 amino acids. Germline-derived CDR1 and CDR2 are LGHDT and YNNKEL (reference sequence). The CDR3 DNA reads as TGTGCCAGCAGCCAAGGGACACTGTCCTACGAGCAGTACTTC. It codes for CASSQGTLSYEQYF.

This clone was seen once. The chain combines TRBV24-1 with TRBJ1-2; perhaps TRBD1 as D (5 bases). This CDR3 is 14 amino acids long. CDR1 is KGHDR, CDR2 SFDVKD, per germline. Trimming removed 2 bases at V and 4 bases at J, with 10 bases between. The CDR3 DNA reads as TGTGCCACCAGTGATTACAGGCAGTCCTATGGCTACACCTTC. Translating it yields CATSDYRQSYGYTF.